This entry is about one T cell receptor beta chain. With 60 Vbeta and 13 Jbeta primers, the PCR was carried out. The table came from immunoSEQ multiplex PCR; TCRdb's copy has only in-frame clones and leaves some out. The repertoire holds around 100,000 clones, with about 73% as singletons. This specimen belongs to a study of cytomegalovirus exposure and HLA in healthy donors. Trimming removed 4 bases from V and 6 bases from J; junction bases left unmatched: 6. The CDR3 length is 14 residues. Germline CDR1 is SGHNT and CDR2 is YENEEA. The rearrangement links TRBV11-3 to TRBJ2-7; TRBD2 agrees at 10 bases. Sample: PBMCs. This clonotype originated in a woman in her forties in good health and CMV-seropositive. DNA of the CDR3: TGTGCCAGCAGCTCCCGGACTAGCGGAGGCGAGCAGTACTTC. Translation gives CASSSRTSGGEQYF.